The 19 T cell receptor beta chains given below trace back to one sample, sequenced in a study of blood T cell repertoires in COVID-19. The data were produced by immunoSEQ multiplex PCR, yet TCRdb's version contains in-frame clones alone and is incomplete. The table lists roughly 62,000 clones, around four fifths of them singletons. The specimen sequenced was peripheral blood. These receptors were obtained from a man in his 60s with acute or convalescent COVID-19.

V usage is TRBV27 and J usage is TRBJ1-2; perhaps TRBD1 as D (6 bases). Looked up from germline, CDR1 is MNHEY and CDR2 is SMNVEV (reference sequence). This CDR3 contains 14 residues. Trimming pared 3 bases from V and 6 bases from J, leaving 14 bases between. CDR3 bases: TGTGCCAGCAGTTTGTCGCAGGGGATCCATGGCTACACCTTC. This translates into CASSLSQGIHGYTF.

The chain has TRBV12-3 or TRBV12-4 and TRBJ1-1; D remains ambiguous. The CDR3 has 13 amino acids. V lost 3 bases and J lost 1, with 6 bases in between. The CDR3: CASSFKANTEAFF. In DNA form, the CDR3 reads TGTGCCAGCAGTTTTAAAGCGAACACTGAAGCTTTCTTT.

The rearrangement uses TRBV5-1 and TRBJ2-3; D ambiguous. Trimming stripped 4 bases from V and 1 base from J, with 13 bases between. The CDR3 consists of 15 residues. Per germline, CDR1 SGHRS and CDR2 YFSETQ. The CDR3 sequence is CASSHPFTRTDTQYF. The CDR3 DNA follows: TGCGCCAGCAGCCACCCCTTTACTCGCACAGATACGCAGTATTTT.

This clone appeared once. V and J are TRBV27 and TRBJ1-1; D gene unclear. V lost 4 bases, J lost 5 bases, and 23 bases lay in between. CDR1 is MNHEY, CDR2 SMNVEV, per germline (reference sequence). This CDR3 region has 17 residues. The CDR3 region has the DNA TGTGCCAGCAGTTCCTTAAATCATGGGCTGCGGGCTACTGAAGCTTTCTTT. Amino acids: CASSSLNHGLRATEAFF.

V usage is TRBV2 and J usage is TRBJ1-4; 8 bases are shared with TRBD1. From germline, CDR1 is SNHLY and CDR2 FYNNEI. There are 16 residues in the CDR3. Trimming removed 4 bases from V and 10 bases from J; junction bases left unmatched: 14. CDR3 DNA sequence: TGTGCCAGCAGTGCGGGCAGGGGGCTAATACTAGGAAAACTGTTTTTT. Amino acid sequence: CASSAGRGLILGKLFF. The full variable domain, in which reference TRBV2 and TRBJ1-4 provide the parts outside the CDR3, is EPEVTQTPSHQVTQMGQEVILRCVPISNHLYFYWYRQILGQKVEFLVSFYNNEISEKSEIFDDQFSVERPDGSNFTLKIRSTKLEDSAMYFCASSAGRGLILGKLFFGSGTQLSVL.

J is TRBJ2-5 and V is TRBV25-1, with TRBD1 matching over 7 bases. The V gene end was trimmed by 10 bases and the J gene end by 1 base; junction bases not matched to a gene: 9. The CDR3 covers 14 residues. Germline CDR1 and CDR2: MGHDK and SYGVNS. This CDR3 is CATQGTETQETQYF. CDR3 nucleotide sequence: TGTGCCACCCAGGGGACAGAAACCCAAGAGACCCAGTACTTC.

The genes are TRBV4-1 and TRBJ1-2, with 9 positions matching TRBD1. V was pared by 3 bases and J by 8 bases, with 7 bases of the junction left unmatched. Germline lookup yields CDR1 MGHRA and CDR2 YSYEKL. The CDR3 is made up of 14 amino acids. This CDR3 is CASSHGQGNSGYTF. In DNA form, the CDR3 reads TGCGCCAGCAGCCACGGACAGGGGAACTCGGGCTACACCTTC.

The CDR3 spells CASSEELTGLNSPLHF. The DNA of the CDR3 is TGTGCCAGCAGTGAAGAATTAACAGGGTTGAATTCACCCCTCCACTTT. The chain has TRBV6-1 and TRBJ1-6, with D maybe TRBD1 (6 bases). Germline V gene data show CDR1 as MNHNS and CDR2 as SASEGT. Trimming stripped 1 base from V and 7 bases from J, with 14 bases between. This CDR3 has 16 residues.

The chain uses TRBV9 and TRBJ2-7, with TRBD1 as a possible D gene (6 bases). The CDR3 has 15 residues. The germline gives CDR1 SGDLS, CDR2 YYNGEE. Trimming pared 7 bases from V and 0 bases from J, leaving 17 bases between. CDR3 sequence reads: CASLAPGHRSYEQYF. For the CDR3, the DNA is TGTGCCAGCTTGGCACCGGGACACCGCTCCTACGAGCAGTACTTC.

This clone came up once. In DNA, the CDR3 is TGTGCCAGTAAGGCATCCAGGGTGGTTTATGGCTACACCTTC. It specifies CASKASRVVYGYTF. The V call is TRBV19, the J call TRBJ1-2, with D possibly matching TRBD1 (5 bases). From germline, CDR1 is LNHDA and CDR2 SQIVND (reference sequence). V was trimmed by 7 bases and J by 5 bases, leaving 17 bases between them. This CDR3 is 14 amino acids long.

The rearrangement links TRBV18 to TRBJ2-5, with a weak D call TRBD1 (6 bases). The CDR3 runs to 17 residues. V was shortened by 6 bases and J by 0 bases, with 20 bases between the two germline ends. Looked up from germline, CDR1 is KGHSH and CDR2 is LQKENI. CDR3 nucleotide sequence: TGTGCCAGCTCTGGGGAAACAGGGACCACGTACCAAGAGACCCAGTACTTC. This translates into CASSGETGTTYQETQYF.

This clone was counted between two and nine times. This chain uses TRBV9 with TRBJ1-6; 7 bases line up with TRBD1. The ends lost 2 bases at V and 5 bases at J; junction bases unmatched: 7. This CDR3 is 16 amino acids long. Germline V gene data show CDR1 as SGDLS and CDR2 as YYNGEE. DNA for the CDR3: TGTGCCAGCAGCGTCTCGACAGGGCTGAATAATTCACCCCTCCACTTT. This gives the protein CASSVSTGLNNSPLHF. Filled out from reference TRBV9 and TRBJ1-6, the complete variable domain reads DSGVTQTPKHLITATGQRVTLRCSPRSGDLSVYWYQQSLDQGLQFLIQYYNGEERAKGNILERFSAQQFPDLHSELNLSSLELGDSALYFCASSVSTGLNNSPLHFGNGTRLTVT.

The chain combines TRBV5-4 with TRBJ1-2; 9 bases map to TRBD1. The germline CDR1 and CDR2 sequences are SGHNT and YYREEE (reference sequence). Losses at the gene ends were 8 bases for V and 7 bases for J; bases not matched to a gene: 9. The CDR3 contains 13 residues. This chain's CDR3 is CASYRDRVIGYTF. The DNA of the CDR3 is TGTGCCAGTTACAGGGACAGGGTTATTGGCTACACCTTC.

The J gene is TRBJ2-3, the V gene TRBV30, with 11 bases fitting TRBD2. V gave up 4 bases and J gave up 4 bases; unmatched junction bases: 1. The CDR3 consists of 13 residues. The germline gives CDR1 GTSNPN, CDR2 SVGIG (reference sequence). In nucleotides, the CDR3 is TGTGCCTGGACTAGCGGGGGGTCAGATACGCAGTATTTT. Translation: CAWTSGGSDTQYF.

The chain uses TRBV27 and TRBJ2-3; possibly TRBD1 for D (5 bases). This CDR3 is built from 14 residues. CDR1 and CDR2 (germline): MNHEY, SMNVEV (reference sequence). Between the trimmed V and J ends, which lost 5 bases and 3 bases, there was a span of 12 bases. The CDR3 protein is CASSTGSETDTQYF. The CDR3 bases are TGTGCCAGCAGTACAGGAAGTGAGACAGATACGCAGTATTTT.

This chain's CDR3 is CASSPIRGRVLEAFF. CDR3 sequence (DNA): TGTGCCAGCTCACCAATCAGGGGCCGCGTCCTAGAAGCTTTCTTT. The chain employs TRBV18 and TRBJ1-1; D may be TRBD1 (6 bases). The CDR3 extends over 15 amino acids. Trimming cost V 2 bases and J 8 bases, with 18 bases left between them. CDR1 KGHSH and CDR2 LQKENI come from the germline V gene. Together with reference TRBV18 and TRBJ1-1, the CDR3 gives the full variable domain: NAGVMQNPRHLVRRRGQEARLRCSPMKGHSHVYWYRQLPEEGLKFMVYLQKENIIDESGMPKERFSAEFPKEGPSILRIQQVVRGDSAAYFCASSPIRGRVLEAFFGQGTRLTVV.

The CDR3 protein is CASSRGGGEETQYF. The CDR3 DNA sequence: TGCGCCAGCAGCCGGGGGGGTGGAGAAGAGACCCAGTACTTC. The genes are TRBV5-1 and TRBJ2-5, with 8 bases that match TRBD2. The V segment lost 4 bases and the J segment 3 bases; nucleotides outside the gene matches: 5. This CDR3 contains 14 residues. Germline V gene data show CDR1 as SGHRS and CDR2 as YFSETQ.

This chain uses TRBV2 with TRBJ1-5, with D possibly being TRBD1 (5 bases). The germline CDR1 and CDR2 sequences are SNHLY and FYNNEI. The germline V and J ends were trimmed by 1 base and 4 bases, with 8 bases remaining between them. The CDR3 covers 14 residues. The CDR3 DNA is TGTGCCAGCAGTGAAGACAGGTTAAATCAGCCCCAGCATTTT. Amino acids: CASSEDRLNQPQHF.

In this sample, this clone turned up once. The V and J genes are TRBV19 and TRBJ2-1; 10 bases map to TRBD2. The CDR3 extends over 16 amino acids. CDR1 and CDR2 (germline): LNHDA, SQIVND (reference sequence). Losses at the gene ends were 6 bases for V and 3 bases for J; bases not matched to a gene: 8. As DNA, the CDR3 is TGTGCCAGTAGGGGTCTGACTAGCGGGTTCTACAATGAGCAGTTCTTC. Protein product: CASRGLTSGFYNEQFF.